The TCR beta chain described here comes from a study of blood T cells in healthy people across ages. This clonotype was picked up a small number of times. Its antigen is as yet unknown. This CDR3 has 15 amino acids. The germline V gene has CDR1 SGDLS and CDR2 YYNGEE. The V end was cut by 4 bases, the J end by 0 bases, with 13 bases between. A second PCR of 7 to 11 cycles used a sample-barcoded 5' primer and a J-beta primer mix. TCRdb re-analysed the 5' RACE reads in MiXCR, keeping a single row per CDR3 protein. Altogether 850,000 to 1,100,000 distinct CDR3 sequences are present, 35% to 40% being singletons, with the ten largest covering roughly 14%. General study findings and limits: Observed TCR beta diversity per million T cells went down as age went up. This fall followed a roughly linear course with age. Nothing was known about donor CMV status, and this possibly confounded expanded clonotype changes.

Each donor's blood draw was around 9.2 milliliters of peripheral blood. Input material: blood. The gene calls are TRBV9 and TRBJ1-1, with D possibly matching TRBD1 (6 bases). The receptor was isolated from a man younger than 35 in good health. For the CDR3, the DNA is TGTGCCAGCAGCAGCCCGGACAGACTGAACACTGAAGCTTTCTTT. As protein: CASSSPDRLNTEAFF.